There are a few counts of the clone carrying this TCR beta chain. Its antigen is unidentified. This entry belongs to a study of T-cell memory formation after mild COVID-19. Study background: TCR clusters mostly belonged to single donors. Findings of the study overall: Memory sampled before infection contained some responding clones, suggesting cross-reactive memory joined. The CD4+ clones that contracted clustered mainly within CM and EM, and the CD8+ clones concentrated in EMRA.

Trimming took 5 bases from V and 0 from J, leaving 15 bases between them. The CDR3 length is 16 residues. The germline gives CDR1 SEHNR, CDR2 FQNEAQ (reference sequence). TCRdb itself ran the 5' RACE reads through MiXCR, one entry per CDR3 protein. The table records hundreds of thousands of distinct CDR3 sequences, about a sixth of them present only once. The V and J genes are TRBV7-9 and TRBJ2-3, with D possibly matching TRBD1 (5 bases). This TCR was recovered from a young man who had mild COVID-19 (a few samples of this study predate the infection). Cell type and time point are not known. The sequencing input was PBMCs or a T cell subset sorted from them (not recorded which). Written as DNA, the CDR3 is TGTGCCAGCAGCGACCCCGCAGGGCGGAGCACAGATACGCAGTATTTT. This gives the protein CASSDPAGRSTDTQYF.